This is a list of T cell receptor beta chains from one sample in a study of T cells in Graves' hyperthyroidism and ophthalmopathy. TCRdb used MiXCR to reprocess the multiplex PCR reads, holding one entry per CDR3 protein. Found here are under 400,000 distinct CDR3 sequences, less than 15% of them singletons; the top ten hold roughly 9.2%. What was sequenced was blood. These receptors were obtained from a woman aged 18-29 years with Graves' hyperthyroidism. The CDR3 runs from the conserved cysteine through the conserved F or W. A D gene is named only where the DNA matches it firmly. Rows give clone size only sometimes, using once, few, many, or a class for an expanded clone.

CASSVDQGAGDTQYF	TGTGCCAGCAGCGTAGATCAGGGGGCGGGAGATACGCAGTATTTT	TRBJ2-3	TRBD1	15	-	TRBV9
CSARETGGGTYNEQFF	TGCAGTGCTAGAGAGACAGGGGGCGGTACCTACAATGAGCAGTTCTTC	TRBJ2-1	TRBD1	16	-	TRBV20-1
CASSLVGNPGELFF	TGTGCCAGCAGCTTAGTGGGGAACCCCGGGGAGCTGTTTTTT	TRBJ2-2	-	14	-	TRBV7-9
CASSDRGGAAFF	TGTGCCAGCAGCGATCGTGGGGGGGCGGCTTTCTTT	TRBJ1-1	-	12	many	TRBV6-1
CASSQAGSAQETQYF	TGTGCCAGCAGCCAAGCAGGAAGCGCGCAAGAGACCCAGTACTTC	TRBJ2-5	-	15	many	TRBV27
CSAIAGQAYEQYF	TGCAGTGCCATCGCGGGCCAAGCTTACGAGCAGTACTTC	TRBJ2-7	-	13	many	TRBV20-1
CASSLSGPGAPQHF	TGTGCCAGCAGTTTAAGCGGTCCCGGAGCGCCCCAGCATTTT	TRBJ1-5	-	14	many	TRBV27
CASSPTDSNQPQHF	TGTGCCAGCAGCCCGACAGATAGCAATCAGCCCCAGCATTTT	TRBJ1-5	-	14	few	TRBV7-9
CASSPQGASGYTF	TGTGCCAGCAGCCCACAGGGGGCTTCTGGCTACACCTTC	TRBJ1-2	TRBD1	13	once	TRBV7-3
CAIQDRTNEKLFF	TGTGCCATCCAGGACAGGACTAATGAAAAACTGTTTTTT	TRBJ1-4	TRBD1	13	many	TRBV24-1
CASRTPNRSYEQYF	TGTGCCAGCAGGACTCCCAACAGGTCCTACGAGCAGTACTTC	TRBJ2-7	-	14	few	TRBV28
CASRDSGRGYEQYF	TGTGCCAGCAGGGATAGCGGGAGAGGGTACGAGCAGTACTTC	TRBJ2-7	TRBD2	14	many	TRBV6-2/TRBV6-3
CASSPSWGLGFDEQFF	TGTGCCAGCAGCCCGAGTTGGGGTTTAGGATTCGATGAGCAGTTCTTC	TRBJ2-1	-	16	many	TRBV14
CASSSKANRWEQYF	TGTGCCAGCAGCTCCAAAGCTAATAGGTGGGAGCAGTACTTC	TRBJ2-7	-	14	many	TRBV6-1
CASSLGTPLYGYTF	TGTGCCAGCAGCCTAGGGACACCGCTCTATGGCTACACCTTC	TRBJ1-2	-	14	many	TRBV9
CASSPLSGRGYNEQFF	TGTGCCAGCAGTCCGCTTAGCGGGAGGGGATACAATGAGCAGTTCTTC	TRBJ2-1	TRBD2	16	many	TRBV27